This is a list of T cell receptor beta chains from one sample in a study of blood T cell repertoires in COVID-19. This table comes from immunoSEQ multiplex PCR, and its TCRdb copy is limited to in-frame clones, with some not included. The repertoire consists of tens of thousands of clones, with around 93% occurring once and the leading ten covering approximately 3%. The sequenced material came from peripheral blood. These receptors all stem from a man aged 50 to 59 with acute or convalescent COVID-19. Each CDR3 is given with its conserved first and last residue. The order of the fields is V gene, D gene, J gene, clone size, CDR3 protein, CDR3 DNA. A D gene is named only where the DNA matches it firmly. Not all rows give a size; the values are once, few, many and, for expanded clones, a class.

TRBV25-1	NA	TRBJ2-5	NA	CASSDPQGDQTQYF	TGTGCCAGCAGTGACCCACAGGGAGATCAGACCCAGTACTTC
TRBV2	TRBD2	TRBJ2-3	NA	CASGREPDTQYF	TGTGCCAGCGGGAGGGAGCCAGATACGCAGTATTTT
TRBV28	TRBD2	TRBJ2-3	NA	CASSLSVTGGPQDTQYF	TGTGCCAGCAGTTTATCTGTGACGGGGGGGCCTCAGGATACGCAGTATTTT
TRBV3-1/TRBV3-2	NA	TRBJ2-3	once	CASSPGTLALDTQYF	TGTGCCAGCAGTCCCGGGACACTCGCCCTGGATACGCAGTATTTT
TRBV3-1/TRBV3-2	NA	TRBJ1-2	NA	CASRLERGNYGYTF	TGTGCCAGCAGACTTGAAAGGGGTAACTATGGCTACACCTTC
TRBV7-9	TRBD1	TRBJ2-7	NA	CASSLAGQGSEQYF	TGTGCCAGCAGCTTAGCCGGACAGGGTTCCGAGCAGTACTTC
TRBV7-3	TRBD2	TRBJ2-3	NA	CASSLTSGGTDTQYF	TGTGCCAGCAGCCTCACTAGCGGGGGCACAGATACGCAGTATTTT
TRBV9	NA	TRBJ1-4	NA	CASSVGGSRNEKLFF	TGTGCCAGCAGCGTGGGGGGATCCCGTAATGAAAAACTGTTTTTT
TRBV6-5	TRBD1	TRBJ1-1	once	CASTRDRSNTEAFF	TGTGCCAGCACCCGGGACAGGTCGAACACTGAAGCTTTCTTT
TRBV19	TRBD1	TRBJ1-3	NA	CASTQSGGRNTIYF	TGTGCCAGTACCCAATCAGGGGGGAGAAACACCATATATTTT
TRBV18	TRBD1	TRBJ2-1	NA	CASSPGTGSVNEQFF	TGTGCCAGCTCACCTGGGACAGGCTCTGTGAATGAGCAGTTCTTC
TRBV18	TRBD1	TRBJ1-1	NA	CASSHEQGRNTEAFF	TGTGCCAGCTCCCATGAACAGGGGCGAAACACTGAAGCTTTCTTT
TRBV5-8	NA	TRBJ2-3	once	CASSSGLRTDTQYF	TGTGCCAGCAGCTCGGGACTCCGCACAGATACGCAGTATTTT
TRBV10-3	TRBD1	TRBJ2-3	NA	CAISGQGSTDTQYF	TGTGCCATCTCGGGACAGGGGTCAACAGATACGCAGTATTTT
TRBV12-5	NA	TRBJ1-3	few	CASGLSRVPGNTIYF	TGTGCTAGTGGTTTGTCTCGGGTACCAGGAAACACCATATATTTT
TRBV3-1/TRBV3-2	TRBD2	TRBJ2-1	NA	CASSFLTSGGGNEQFF	TGTGCCAGCAGCTTCCTGACTAGCGGGGGGGGCAATGAGCAGTTCTTC
TRBV18	NA	TRBJ1-5	NA	CASSPLGTGNNQPQHF	TGTGCCAGCTCCCCTTTAGGTACAGGGAACAATCAGCCCCAGCATTTT
TRBV28	TRBD1	TRBJ1-5	NA	CASSLFGWWGQGGNQPQHF	TGTGCCAGCAGTTTATTTGGTTGGTGGGGACAGGGGGGCAATCAGCCCCAGCATTTT
TRBV7-8	TRBD2	TRBJ2-7	few	CASSLLAGGSSYEQYF	TGTGCCAGCAGCTTACTAGCGGGGGGGAGCTCCTACGAGCAGTACTTC
TRBV18	TRBD1	TRBJ2-7	NA	CASSPQRGPNEQYF	TGTGCCAGCTCACCCCAAAGGGGGCCCAACGAGCAGTACTTC
TRBV7-2	NA	TRBJ2-3	NA	CASSLGWSVLNTDTQYF	TGTGCCAGCAGCTTAGGTTGGTCAGTACTAAACACAGATACGCAGTATTTT
TRBV7-8	NA	TRBJ2-5	NA	CASSLAQERETQYF	TGTGCCAGCAGCTTAGCGCAGGAGCGGGAGACCCAGTACTTC
TRBV10-1	TRBD1	TRBJ2-1	NA	CASRRQGDNEQFF	TGCGCCAGCAGAAGACAGGGGGACAATGAGCAGTTCTTC
TRBV2	TRBD2	TRBJ2-3	NA	CASSKNALAGTDTQYF	TGTGCCAGCAGTAAGAACGCCCTAGCGGGAACAGATACGCAGTATTTT
TRBV5-1	NA	TRBJ2-1	NA	CASSLHIDSYNEQFF	TGCGCCAGCAGCTTACATATAGACAGTTACAATGAGCAGTTCTTC
TRBV19	NA	TRBJ1-6	NA	CASSTTGYNSPLHF	TGTGCCAGTAGTACTACAGGGTATAATTCACCCCTCCACTTT
TRBV6-4	TRBD1	TRBJ1-1	NA	CASSDSNRGTEAFF	TGTGCCAGCAGTGACTCTAACAGGGGCACTGAAGCTTTCTTT
TRBV23-1	NA	TRBJ2-1	NA	CARLGKSSYNEQFF	TGCGCCAGGTTGGGCAAGAGCTCCTACAATGAGCAGTTCTTC
TRBV10-3	NA	TRBJ2-2	NA	CAIRSGRGTSPNTGELFF	TGTGCCATCAGATCGGGTCGGGGAACATCACCGAACACCGGGGAGCTGTTTTTT
TRBV7-2	TRBD2	TRBJ2-1	NA	CASSPLTSGASEQFF	TGTGCCAGCAGCCCCCTGACTAGCGGGGCAAGTGAGCAGTTCTTC
TRBV13	TRBD2	TRBJ2-1	NA	CASSLEARGSSYNEQFF	TGTGCCAGCAGCTTAGAGGCGCGGGGGAGCTCCTACAATGAGCAGTTCTTC
TRBV6-5	NA	TRBJ1-1	NA	CASSPGHLNTEAFF	TGTGCCAGCAGCCCAGGACATTTGAACACTGAAGCTTTCTTT
TRBV6-5	TRBD1	TRBJ2-3	once	CASRDRGRTDTQYF	TGTGCCAGCAGGGACAGGGGGCGGACAGATACGCAGTATTTT
TRBV7-3	NA	TRBJ2-1	NA	CASSLDRALHNEQFF	TGTGCCAGCAGCCTCGACAGAGCTCTCCACAATGAGCAGTTCTTC
TRBV11-2	NA	TRBJ2-4	NA	CASSWGPSHAKNIQYF	TGTGCCAGCAGCTGGGGGCCATCCCATGCCAAAAACATTCAGTACTTC
TRBV6-5	TRBD1	TRBJ1-5	once	CASSLRGVNQPQHF	TGTGCCAGCAGCCTCAGGGGGGTTAATCAGCCCCAGCATTTT
TRBV6-6	NA	TRBJ1-6	NA	CASRISNSPLHF	TGTGCTTCGCGAATTTCCAATTCACCCCTCCACTTT
TRBV6-5	NA	TRBJ1-1	NA	CASSYTLGQGGTEAFF	TGTGCCAGCAGTTATACTCTCGGGCAGGGAGGTACTGAAGCTTTCTTT
TRBV7-3	TRBD2	TRBJ2-1	NA	CASSLGAGGPNNEQFF	TGTGCCAGCAGCTTAGGAGCGGGGGGCCCAAACAATGAGCAGTTCTTC
TRBV6-5	TRBD1	TRBJ2-1	NA	CASSRDRGYDEQFF	TGTGCCAGCAGCCGGGACAGGGGGTATGATGAGCAGTTCTTC
TRBV5-1	TRBD2	TRBJ2-2	NA	CASSLVATSGGPTGELFF	TGCGCCAGCAGCTTGGTAGCGACTAGCGGGGGGCCCACCGGGGAGCTGTTTTTT
TRBV7-8	TRBD2	TRBJ2-7	NA	CASSASGVSSYEQYF	TGTGCCAGCAGTGCGAGCGGGGTTAGCTCCTACGAGCAGTACTTC
TRBV30	NA	TRBJ1-4	NA	CAADTSTNEKLFF	TGTGCCGCTGACACTTCAACTAATGAAAAACTGTTTTTT
TRBV24-1	NA	TRBJ2-5	NA	CATSDPRQRHETQYF	TGTGCCACCAGTGACCCAAGACAGAGACACGAGACCCAGTACTTC
TRBV18	TRBD1	TRBJ1-1	few	CASSEEGGRAEAFF	TGTGCCAGCTCAGAAGAAGGGGGCAGGGCCGAAGCTTTCTTT
TRBV6-1	NA	TRBJ2-7	few	CASSERTVGSYEQYF	TGTGCCAGCAGTGAAAGAACAGTGGGTTCCTACGAGCAGTACTTC
TRBV11-2	NA	TRBJ2-5	NA	CASSETRETQYF	TGTGCCAGCAGCGAAACCAGGGAGACCCAGTACTTC
TRBV14	TRBD1	TRBJ1-1	NA	CASSQDSGQVYTEAFF	TGTGCCAGCAGCCAAGATTCGGGACAGGTCTACACTGAAGCTTTCTTT
TRBV5-5	NA	TRBJ1-1	NA	CASSLVRGGGTEAFF	TGTGCCAGCAGCTTGGTGCGGGGAGGAGGCACTGAAGCTTTCTTT
TRBV5-1	TRBD1	TRBJ1-2	NA	CASSLGGQGNGYTF	TGCGCCAGCAGCTTGGGCGGACAGGGGAATGGCTACACCTTC
TRBV6-5	TRBD1	TRBJ1-2	NA	CASSWTGQAYTF	TGTGCCAGCAGTTGGACAGGGCAGGCGTACACCTTC
TRBV5-5	NA	TRBJ2-7	NA	CASSLLQRTASYEQYF	TGTGCCAGCAGCTTGCTACAGCGGACAGCTTCCTACGAGCAGTACTTC
TRBV10-1	TRBD1	TRBJ2-3	NA	CASSGAPGQKDTQYF	TGCGCCAGCAGTGGTGCCCCGGGACAGAAGGATACGCAGTATTTT
TRBV5-1	NA	TRBJ2-2	NA	CASSLAQANTGELFF	TGCGCCAGCAGCTTGGCCCAGGCGAACACCGGGGAGCTGTTTTTT